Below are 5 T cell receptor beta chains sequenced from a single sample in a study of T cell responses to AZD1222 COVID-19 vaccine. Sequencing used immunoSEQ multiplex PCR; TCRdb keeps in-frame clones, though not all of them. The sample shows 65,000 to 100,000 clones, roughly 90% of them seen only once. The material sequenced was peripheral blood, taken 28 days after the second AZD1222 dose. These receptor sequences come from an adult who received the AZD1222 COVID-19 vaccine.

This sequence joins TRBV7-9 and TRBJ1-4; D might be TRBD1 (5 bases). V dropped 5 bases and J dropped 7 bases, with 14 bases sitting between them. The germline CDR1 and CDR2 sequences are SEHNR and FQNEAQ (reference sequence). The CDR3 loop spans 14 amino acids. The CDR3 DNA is TGTGCCAGCAGCCCCCAGGGCCTCGGTGAAAAACTGTTTTTT. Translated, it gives CASSPQGLGEKLFF. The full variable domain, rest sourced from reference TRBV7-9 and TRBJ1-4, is DTGVSQNPRHKITKRGQNVTFRCDPISEHNRLYWYRQTLGQGPEFLTYFQNEAQLEKSRLLSDRFSAERPKGSFSTLEIQRTEQGDSAMYLCASSPQGLGEKLFFGSGTQLSVL.

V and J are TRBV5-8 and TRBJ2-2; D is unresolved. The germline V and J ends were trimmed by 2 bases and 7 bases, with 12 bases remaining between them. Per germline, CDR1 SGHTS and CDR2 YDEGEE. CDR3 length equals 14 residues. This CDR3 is CASSFVNKLGELFF. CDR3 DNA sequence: TGTGCCAGCAGCTTCGTGAACAAACTCGGGGAGCTGTTTTTT.

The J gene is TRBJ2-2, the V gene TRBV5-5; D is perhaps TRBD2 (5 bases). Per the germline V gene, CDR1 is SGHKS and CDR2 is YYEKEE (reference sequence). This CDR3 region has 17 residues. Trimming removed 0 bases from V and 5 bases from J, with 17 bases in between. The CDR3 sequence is CASSLAGTGTGTGELFF. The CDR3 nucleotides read TGTGCCAGCAGCTTGGCCGGTACGGGTACGGGAACCGGGGAGCTGTTTTTT. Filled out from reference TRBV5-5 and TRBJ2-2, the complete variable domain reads DAGVTQSPTHLIKTRGQQVTLRCSPISGHKSVSWYQQVLGQGPQFIFQYYEKEERGRGNFPDRFSARQFPNYSSELNVNALLLGDSALYLCASSLAGTGTGTGELFFGEGSRLTVL.

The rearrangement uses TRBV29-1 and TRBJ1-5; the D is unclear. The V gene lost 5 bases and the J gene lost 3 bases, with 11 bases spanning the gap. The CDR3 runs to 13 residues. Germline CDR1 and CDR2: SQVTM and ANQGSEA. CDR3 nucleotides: TGCAGCGTTCAGGACGGGCTCAATCAGCCCCAGCATTTT. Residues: CSVQDGLNQPQHF. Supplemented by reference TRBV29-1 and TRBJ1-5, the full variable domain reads SAVISQKPSRDICQRGTSLTIQCQVDSQVTMMFWYRQQPGQSLTLIATANQGSEATYESGFVIDKFPISRPNLTFSTLTVSNMSPEDSSIYLCSVQDGLNQPQHFGDGTRLSIL.

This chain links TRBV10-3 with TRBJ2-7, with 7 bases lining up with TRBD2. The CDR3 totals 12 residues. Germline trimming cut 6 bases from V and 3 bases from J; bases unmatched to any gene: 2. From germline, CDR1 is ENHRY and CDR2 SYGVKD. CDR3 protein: CAIRGDYYEQYF. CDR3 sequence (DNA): TGTGCCATCAGGGGGGACTACTACGAGCAGTACTTC.